A single sample gave rise to the 2 T cell receptor beta chains below, sequenced in a study of low-dose radiotherapy and immunotherapy resistance in tumors. Documented time point: after trial treatment. Specified treatment: LDRT plus nivolumab, ipilimumab, low-dose cyclophosphamide and aspirin (RACIN trial). Alpha- and beta-chain coverage of first-strand cDNA came from TRAV- and TRBV-specific primers. A roughly 22-cycle PCR with a constant-region primer and V-primer adapter amplified TCRs. One entry per CDR3 protein, called by TCRdb with MiXCR from the reads. The sample lists around 80,000 distinct CDR3 sequences, less than 20% occurring once. This material consisted of PBMCs, taken after low-dose radiotherapy plus immunotherapy. All receptors derive from a male donor with prostate cancer.

As to this clonotype: This likely came from a read error, as a far larger clone is one base away. This chain links TRBV5-5 with TRBJ2-5; 7 nucleotides line up with TRBD2. V was pared by 4 bases and J by 12 bases, with 21 bases of the junction left unmatched. The CDR3 runs 16 residues. CDR1 and CDR2 (germline): SGHKS, YYEKEE (reference sequence). This CDR3 reads CASSPLIGGSSYEEYF. In DNA form, the CDR3 reads TGTGCCAGCAGCCCGCTGATCGGCGGGAGCTCCTACGAGGAGTACTTC.

This clonotype has a count of ten or more. J is TRBJ2-1 and V is TRBV28, with D perhaps matching TRBD1 (6 bases). With 5 bases removed from V and 9 bases from J, the gap between germline ends came to 17 bases. Looked up from germline, CDR1 is MDHEN and CDR2 is SYDVKM. The CDR3 consists of 14 residues. The CDR3 DNA reads TGTGCCAGCAGTCCAATATTCACAGGGACTGAGCAGTTCTTC. Translated: CASSPIFTGTEQFF.